One T cell receptor beta chain is described in this entry. Its antigen remains unidentified. The data originate from a study of TIL therapy for anti-PD-1-resistant metastatic lung cancer. Documented time point: pre-treatment sample, taken before nivolumab and TIL therapy. Sequencing used immunoSEQ v3. Sequencing depth was approximately 2 million read pairs for survey level, roughly 4.5-6 million for deep. Some clones are missing from TCRdb's copy, which holds only in-frame ones; the method was immunoSEQ multiplex PCR. The data hold some 60,000 clones, with roughly two thirds observed a single time. Study results and limitations: Patients were highly selected, enriched for treatment-naive, never-smoker and oncogene-addicted cases. The baseline peripheral repertoire was partially replaced by infused TIL clonotypes that later decayed.

Trimming pared 2 bases from V and 10 bases from J, leaving 15 bases between. There are 14 residues in the CDR3. The germline V gene encodes CDR1 MNHNS and CDR2 SASEGT. This chain uses TRBV6-1 with TRBJ2-1; D gene unclear. This material consisted of blood, taken at baseline. The TCR comes from a person aged 25-80 years with non-small cell lung cancer. The CDR3 bases are TGTGCCAGCAGTGAATCCTATGCCAGCCCCGAGCAGTTCTTC. It translates to CASSESYASPEQFF.